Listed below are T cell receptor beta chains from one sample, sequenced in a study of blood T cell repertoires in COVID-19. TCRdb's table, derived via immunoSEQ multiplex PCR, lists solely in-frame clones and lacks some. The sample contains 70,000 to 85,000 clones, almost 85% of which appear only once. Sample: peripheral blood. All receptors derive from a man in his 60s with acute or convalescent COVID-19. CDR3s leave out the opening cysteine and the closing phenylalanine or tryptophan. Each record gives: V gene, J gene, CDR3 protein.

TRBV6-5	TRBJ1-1	ASSYSSALDTEAF
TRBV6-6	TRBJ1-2	ASSYSGGGGYGYT
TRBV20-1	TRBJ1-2	SASKGNGYT
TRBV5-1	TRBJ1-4	ASSPEGDSYLDEKLF
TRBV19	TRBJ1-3	ASSAQRTGLSGNTIY
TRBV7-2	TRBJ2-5	ASSLVAGIGETQY
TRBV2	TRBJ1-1	ASSDGVQRNTEAF
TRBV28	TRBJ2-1	ASSLYTGTGLNEQF
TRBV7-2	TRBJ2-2	ASNRLAGGVGELF
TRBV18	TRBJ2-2	ASSPRTGPDTGELF
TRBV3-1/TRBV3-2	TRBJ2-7	ASSRTSGDSYEQY
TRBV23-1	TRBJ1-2	ASSYRGGGYT
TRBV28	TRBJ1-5	ASSSLYQPQH
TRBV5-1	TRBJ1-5	ASSLDGGLGQPQH
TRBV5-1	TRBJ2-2	ATGTGLPGELF
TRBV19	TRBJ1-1	ASKGASWGTEAF
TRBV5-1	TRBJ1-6	ASSPQGANSPLH
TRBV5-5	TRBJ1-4	ASSLDRTGDEKLF
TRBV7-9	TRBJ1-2	ASSLESYGYT
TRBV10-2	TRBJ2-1	ASRNQLAYNEQF